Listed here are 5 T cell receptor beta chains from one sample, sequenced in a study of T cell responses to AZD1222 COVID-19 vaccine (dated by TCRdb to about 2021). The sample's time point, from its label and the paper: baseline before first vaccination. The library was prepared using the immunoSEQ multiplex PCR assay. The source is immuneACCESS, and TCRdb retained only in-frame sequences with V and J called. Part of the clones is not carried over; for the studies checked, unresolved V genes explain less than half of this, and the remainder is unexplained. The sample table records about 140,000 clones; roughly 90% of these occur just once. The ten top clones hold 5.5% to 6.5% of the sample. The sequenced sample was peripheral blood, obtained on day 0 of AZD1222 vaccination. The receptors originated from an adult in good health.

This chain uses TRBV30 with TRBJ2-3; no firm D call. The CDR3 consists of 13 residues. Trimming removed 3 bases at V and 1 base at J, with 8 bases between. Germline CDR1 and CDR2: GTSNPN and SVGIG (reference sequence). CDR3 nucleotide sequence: TGTGCCTGGAGCGCCGGACGCACAGATACGCAGTATTTT. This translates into CAWSAGRTDTQYF.

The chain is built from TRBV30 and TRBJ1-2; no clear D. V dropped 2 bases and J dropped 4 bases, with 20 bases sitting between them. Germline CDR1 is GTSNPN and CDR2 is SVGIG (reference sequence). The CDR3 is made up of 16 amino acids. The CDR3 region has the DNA TGTGCCTGGAGTCCCAAGGGCGGCGTTGGATTCTATGGCTACACCTTC. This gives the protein CAWSPKGGVGFYGYTF.

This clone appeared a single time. CDR3 residues: CASSYSKGSTYEQYF. The CDR3 DNA reads TGTGCCAGCAGTTACTCGAAGGGATCGACCTACGAGCAGTACTTC. The chain couples TRBV6-2 or TRBV6-3 to TRBJ2-7; no firm D call. Trimming shortened V by 0 bases and J by 2 bases, and 11 bases separated the two germline ends. This CDR3 spans 15 amino acids. CDR1 and CDR2 (germline): MNHEY, SVGEGT.

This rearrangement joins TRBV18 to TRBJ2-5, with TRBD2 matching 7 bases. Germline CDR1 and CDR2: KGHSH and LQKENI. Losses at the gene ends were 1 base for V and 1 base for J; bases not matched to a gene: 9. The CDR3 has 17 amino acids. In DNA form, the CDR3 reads TGTGCCAGCTCACCACTTTTTGATAGCGGGCCCCAAGAGACCCAGTACTTC. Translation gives CASSPLFDSGPQETQYF.

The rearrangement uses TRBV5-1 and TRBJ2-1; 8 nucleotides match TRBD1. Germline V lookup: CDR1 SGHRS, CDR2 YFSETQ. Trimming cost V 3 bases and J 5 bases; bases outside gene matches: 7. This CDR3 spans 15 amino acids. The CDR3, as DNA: TGCGCCAGCAGCTATCAGGACAGGGTGGACAATGAGCAGTTCTTC. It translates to CASSYQDRVDNEQFF.